A few counts support the clone carrying this TCR beta chain. The target antigen is unknown. This specimen comes from a study of blood T cells in healthy people across ages. Study-level points and caveats: Unsorted PBMC input precluded a conclusive naive versus antigen-experienced comparison.

A J-beta primer mix and a sample-barcoded 5' primer were used in a second PCR of roughly 6 to 11 cycles. MiXCR, run by TCRdb on the 5' RACE reads, gives a single entry per CDR3 protein. In the table there are roughly 800,000 distinct CDR3 sequences, 20% to 30% of which are singletons. This CDR3 comprises 15 residues. Trimming pared 7 bases from V and 2 bases from J, leaving 20 bases between. Germline assignment: CDR1 SQVTM and CDR2 ANQGSEA. This sample also appeared in a second study, on T cells of mothers and their children.

The material sequenced was blood. The TCR was taken from a boy aged 5-17 years in good health. This rearrangement joins TRBV29-1 to TRBJ2-5, with TRBD1 as a possible D gene (6 bases). The CDR3 region has the DNA TGCAGCGCGGCTGCGGAGTGGGGGCCTCAAGAGACCCAGTACTTC. This gives the protein CSAAAEWGPQETQYF.